This TCR beta chain was found in a study of cytomegalovirus exposure and HLA in healthy donors. Broader study findings: Analysis performed later found under 20,000 TCR beta sequences associated with HLA alleles at 0.05 false discovery rate.

This CDR3 has 15 residues. Germline loops: CDR1 SGDLS, CDR2 YYNGEE. V was clipped by 0 bases and J by 6 bases, with 12 bases between them. The PCR used 60 Vbeta and 13 Jbeta primers. Some clones are missing from TCRdb's copy, which holds only in-frame ones; the method was immunoSEQ multiplex PCR. The sample records around 150,000 clones, over 60% being singletons. With respect to this clone: No antigen is known for it.

The TCR was taken from a woman aged 45-65 years in good health and CMV-seropositive. V usage is TRBV9 and J usage is TRBJ1-4, with D perhaps TRBD1 (6 bases). The sequenced sample consisted of PBMCs. This CDR3 is CASSVGGQSHEKLFF. DNA of the CDR3: TGTGCCAGCAGCGTAGGCGGACAGTCTCATGAAAAACTGTTTTTT. Supplemented by reference TRBV9 and TRBJ1-4, the full variable domain reads DSGVTQTPKHLITATGQRVTLRCSPRSGDLSVYWYQQSLDQGLQFLIQYYNGEERAKGNILERFSAQQFPDLHSELNLSSLELGDSALYFCASSVGGQSHEKLFFGSGTQLSVL.